Sequencing of this TCR beta chain was carried out in a study of Ad26.COV2.S vaccination and SARS-CoV-2 variants. The overall study: Donor had been placed in the Ad26.COV2.S arm of the COV1001 trial. General study points: Similar non-spike TCR breadth was observed in recipients of vaccine and of placebo.

Of note for this clone: Its specificity is not known.

Losses at the gene ends were 7 bases for V and 3 bases for J; bases not matched to a gene: 5. Per germline, CDR1 SGHRS and CDR2 YFSETQ. CDR3 length equals 14 residues. The data were produced by immunoSEQ multiplex PCR, yet TCRdb's version contains in-frame clones alone and is incomplete. There are about 400,000 clones in the sample; approximately 89% occur only once, and around 1.8% lies in the top ten. Noted treatment: 19 received Ad26.COV2.S at low or high dose, single or two shots; several received placebo; per-sample allocation not given. The samples date from day 63 after the first vaccine or placebo injection.

This chain connects TRBV5-1 to TRBJ2-2; TRBD1 aligns across 8 bases. The clonotype was recovered from a person aged 18-65 years who received the Ad26.COV2.S COVID-19 vaccine or a placebo. The input for sequencing was peripheral blood, taken in a trial of Ad26.COV2.S vaccine versus placebo. The CDR3 sequence is CASRDRGDTGELFF. In nucleotides, the CDR3 is TGCGCCAGCCGAGACAGGGGCGACACCGGGGAGCTGTTTTTT.